This T cell receptor (beta chain) was recorded in a study of T cell responses to AZD1222 COVID-19 vaccine. Study observations and caveats: After two AZD1222 doses, spike-specific TCR breadth and depth rose versus day 0. Dominant at 160-218 and 743-854, vaccine-associated CD4 TCRs also spanned spike. Reports indicate that nearly half of spike-specific TCRs are directed at unmutated variant regions.

This clone was counted once. Its antigen is as yet unknown. Clones were read by immunoSEQ multiplex PCR, and TCRdb kept only the in-frame ones, dropping some. Altogether 150,000 or so clones are present, approximately 90% being singletons, with the ten largest covering over 12%. This CDR3 contains 15 residues. The V gene's germline CDR1 is SGHTA and CDR2 FQGNSA. V lost 1 base and J 3 bases, leaving 10 bases between the germline ends. The chain is built from TRBV7-2 and TRBJ1-3; D gene unclear. This clonotype was sampled from an adult in good health. The source material was peripheral blood, sampled on day 0 of AZD1222 vaccination. The CDR3 DNA reads as TGTGCCAGCAGCTTAGGGATTTCGGGTGGAAACACCATATATTTT. Amino acid sequence: CASSLGISGGNTIYF.